The sequence of this TCR beta chain was determined in a study of T cell responses to AZD1222 COVID-19 vaccine. Points from the study as a whole: Nearly half of spike-specific TCRs reportedly target unmutated variant regions. A mostly white British donor set with more females was recruited, and clonal diversity was possibly underestimated.

V lost 1 base and J lost 3, with 15 bases in between. Germline loops: CDR1 SGHAT, CDR2 FQNNGV. There are 16 residues in the CDR3. About this clone: What it binds is not known.

Produced via immunoSEQ multiplex PCR; TCRdb's table is partial and in-frame only. The sample has 150,000 to 200,000 clones, 94% seen once. The specimen comprised peripheral blood, sampled on day 0 of AZD1222 vaccination. The TCR comes from an adult in good health. The chain recombines TRBV11-2 with TRBJ2-5; D is perhaps TRBD2 (6 bases). The CDR3 is CASSLVRGRREETQYF. CDR3 coding DNA: TGTGCCAGCAGCTTAGTTCGTGGGCGGAGGGAAGAGACCCAGTACTTC.